This T cell receptor beta chain was retrieved from a study of CD8+CD57+ T cells in acquired aplastic anemia. The CDR3 consists of 15 residues. Looked up from germline, CDR1 is LGHDT and CDR2 is YNNKEL (reference sequence). J was trimmed by 0 bases and V by 2 bases; bases with no gene match: 3. Selection for sequencing was limited to patients who had shown CD8+CD57+ cell expansion by flow cytometry. Whole-study findings and limits: Patients and controls shared some 29 CD8+ CDR3 sequences, which appeared highly expressed in patients and within their immunodominant clones.

This clonotype was found many times. The target antigen is unknown. The template used for profiling TCR beta VDJ and CDR3 was genomic DNA. MiXCR, applied by TCRdb to the reads, yields one record per CDR3 protein. The sample consists of approximately 190,000 distinct CDR3 sequences, roughly half of them appearing once. The sequenced material came from sorted CD4+, CD8+, or CD8+CD57+ T cells (not recorded which) from PBMCs. This TCR came from a human donor with aplastic anemia. J is TRBJ2-7 and V is TRBV3-1; 8 bases line up with TRBD2. CDR3 sequence (DNA): TGTGCCAGCAGCCAACGTACTAGCGGCTCCTACGAGCAGTACTTC. It yields the protein CASSQRTSGSYEQYF.